Below, 4 T cell receptor beta chains from the same sample are listed, as sequenced in a study of T cell responses to AZD1222 COVID-19 vaccine. Some clones are missing from TCRdb's copy, which holds only in-frame ones; the method was immunoSEQ multiplex PCR. The table has approximately 120,000 clones, over 75% seen once; the top ten hold 9.5% to 15%. The specimen comprised peripheral blood, sampled on day 0 of MenACWY control vaccination. The receptor set was obtained from an adult in good health.

This chain joins TRBV11-2 and TRBJ2-4; possibly TRBD1 for D (5 bases). Trimming pared 4 bases from V and 1 base from J, leaving 20 bases between. Germline V gives CDR1 SGHAT, CDR2 FQNNGV. This CDR3 region has 18 residues. Written as DNA, the CDR3 is TGTGCCAGCAGCTCGCTAGAGATTAGGGGCTTCGCCAAAAACATTCAGTACTTC. Its protein product is CASSSLEIRGFAKNIQYF.

This rearrangement joins TRBV6-1 to TRBJ2-5; D is ambiguous. The CDR3 sequence is 14 residues long. Trimming removed 0 bases at V and 5 bases at J, with 10 bases between. From germline, CDR1 is MNHNS and CDR2 SASEGT. The CDR3 reads CASSEAVGWETQYF. In DNA, the CDR3 is TGTGCCAGCAGTGAAGCCGTAGGGTGGGAGACCCAGTACTTC.

This clone has more than one count but fewer than ten. The chain recombines TRBV10-3 with TRBJ2-7, with no clear D. Trimming pared 10 bases from V and 4 bases from J, leaving 17 bases between. This CDR3 has 13 residues. The germline V gene encodes CDR1 ENHRY and CDR2 SYGVKD. The CDR3 bases are TGTGCCACCCATACGGACGGACCGTACGAGCAGTACTTC. Translated, it gives CATHTDGPYEQYF.

The chain combines TRBV10-3 with TRBJ1-4; D might be TRBD1 (6 bases). In germline, CDR1 is ENHRY, CDR2 SYGVKD. V lost 0 bases, J lost 7 bases, and 12 bases lay in between. The CDR3 runs to 15 residues. CDR3 region: CAISESFRGGEKLFF. The CDR3 region has the DNA TGTGCCATCAGTGAGTCTTTCAGGGGAGGTGAAAAACTGTTTTTT.